This T cell receptor beta chain was recorded in a study of patients and donors after allogeneic stem cell transplantation. The CDR3 totals 15 residues. Per the germline V gene, CDR1 is MNHEY and CDR2 is SMNVEV (reference sequence). V gave up 5 bases and J gave up 4 bases, with 18 bases separating them. TCRdb reprocessed the RT-PCR reads via MiXCR and lists one record per CDR3 protein. The sample has about 400,000 distinct CDR3 sequences; 16% are singletons. The chain couples TRBV27 to TRBJ2-7; D is undetermined. The origin of this receptor is a human donor who was either an allogeneic HSCT recipient or a stem cell or donor lymphocyte infusion donor (not recorded which). It is not recorded whose cells these are; they may come from a transplant donor. The sample consisted of blood, either unsorted or a sorted T cell fraction (not recorded which). The CDR3 DNA reads as TGTGCCAGCAGTCGTGAACCGGGCAGTTGGTACGAGCAGTACTTC. Translating gives CASSREPGSWYEQYF.